The TCR beta chain described here comes from a study of blood T cells in healthy people across ages. Study-wide findings and caveats: Diversity was higher, and naive CD4+ cells more numerous, in long-lived donors than in aged donors. Investigators viewed diversity estimates from one million T cells as underestimates, the study reported.

V was clipped by 8 bases and J by 0 bases, with 11 bases between them. Germline loops: CDR1 SQVTM, CDR2 ANQGSEA. This CDR3 has 12 amino acids. For the second PCR, which ran for about 7 to 11 cycles, a sample-barcoded 5' primer and a J-beta primer mix were used. TCRdb re-called the 5' RACE reads with MiXCR, one entry per CDR3 protein. The repertoire has roughly 1.9 million distinct CDR3 sequences, around 40% of them found once; the top ten carry under 30%. PBMCs numbering at least 6 million were isolated per sample. This clonotype has a handful of counts. Its antigen is unidentified. This rearrangement joins TRBV29-1 to TRBJ2-7; no clear D. This sequence was found in a human donor in good health. Sequences were obtained from blood. CDR3 coding DNA: TGCAGCTGTGGGGTGAGCTCCTACGAGCAGTACTTC. Its translation: CSCGVSSYEQYF.